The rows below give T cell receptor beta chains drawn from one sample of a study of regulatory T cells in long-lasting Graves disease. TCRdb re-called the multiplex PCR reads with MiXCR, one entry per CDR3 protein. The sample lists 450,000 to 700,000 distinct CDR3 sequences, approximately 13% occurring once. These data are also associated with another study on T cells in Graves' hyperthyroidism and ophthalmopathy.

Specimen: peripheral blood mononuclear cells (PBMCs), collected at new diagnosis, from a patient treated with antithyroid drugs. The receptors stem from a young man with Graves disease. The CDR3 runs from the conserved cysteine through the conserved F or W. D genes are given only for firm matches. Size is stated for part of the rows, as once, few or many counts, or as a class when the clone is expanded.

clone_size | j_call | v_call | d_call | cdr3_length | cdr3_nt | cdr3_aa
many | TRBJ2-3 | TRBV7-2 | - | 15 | TGTGCCAGCAAGAGCCGGGATCTAGGCAGAGATACGCAGTATTTT | CASKSRDLGRDTQYF
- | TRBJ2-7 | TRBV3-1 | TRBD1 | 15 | TGTGCCAGCAGCCCTCGACAGGGACGCTCCTACGAGCAGTACTTC | CASSPRQGRSYEQYF
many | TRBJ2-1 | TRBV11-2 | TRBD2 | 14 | TGTGCCAGTTCGGGACTAGCGGGGAGGAATGAGCAGTTCTTC | CASSGLAGRNEQFF
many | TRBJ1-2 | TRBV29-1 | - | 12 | TGCAGCGTTGAAATGGGGGCCTATGGCTACACCTTC | CSVEMGAYGYTF
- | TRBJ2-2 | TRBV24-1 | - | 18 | TGTGCCACCAGTGACAGAGGAGGGGGCAGGGCGATTAGGGGGGAGCTGTTTTTT | CATSDRGGGRAIRGELFF
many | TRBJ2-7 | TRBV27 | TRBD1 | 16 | TGTGCCAGCAGTTTATCGGGACAGCCTGACATCTACGAGCAGTACTTC | CASSLSGQPDIYEQYF
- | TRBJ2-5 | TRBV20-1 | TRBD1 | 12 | TGCACAAGGGGACAGTCCCAAGAGACCCAGTACTTC | CTRGQSQETQYF
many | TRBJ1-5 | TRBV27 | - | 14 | TGTGCCAGCAGACTGGCTGGGCAAGGACAGCCCCAGCATTTT | CASRLAGQGQPQHF
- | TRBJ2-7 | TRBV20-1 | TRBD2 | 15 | TGCAGTGCTTCTTCCCTAGTGGGAGGGCCCTACGAGCAGTACTTC | CSASSLVGGPYEQYF
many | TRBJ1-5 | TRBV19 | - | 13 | TGTGCCAGTAGTAGAGACACCTATCAGCCCCAGCATTTT | CASSRDTYQPQHF
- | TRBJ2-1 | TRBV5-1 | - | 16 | TGCGCCAGCAGCTTGGAGGGGGGCCCCCTCGGTAATGAGCAGTTCTTC | CASSLEGGPLGNEQFF
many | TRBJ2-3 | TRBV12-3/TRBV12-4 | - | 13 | TGTGCCAGCAGCCTAGCGATGCCAGATACGCAGTATTTT | CASSLAMPDTQYF
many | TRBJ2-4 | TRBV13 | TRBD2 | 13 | TGTGCCAGCAGCCGGGCTAGCGGGAACATTCAGTACTTC | CASSRASGNIQYF
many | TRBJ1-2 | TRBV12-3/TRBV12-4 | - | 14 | TGTGCCAGCAGTTACAGCAAGGAAAGATATGGCTACACCTTC | CASSYSKERYGYTF
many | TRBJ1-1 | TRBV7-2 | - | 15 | TGTGCCAGCAGCTTAGCGATGGGCCTGAACACTGAAGCTTTCTTT | CASSLAMGLNTEAFF
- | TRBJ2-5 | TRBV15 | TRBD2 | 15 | TGTGTCACCAGCAGAGCCGGGACTAACGAAGAGACCCAGTACTTC | CVTSRAGTNEETQYF
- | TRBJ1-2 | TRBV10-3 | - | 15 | TGTGCCATCAGTGCCACTTCCGGGACCGTCTATGGCTACACCTTC | CAISATSGTVYGYTF
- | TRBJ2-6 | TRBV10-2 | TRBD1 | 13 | TGCGCCACCACAGGGGCTGGGGCCAACGTCCTGACTTTC | CATTGAGANVLTF
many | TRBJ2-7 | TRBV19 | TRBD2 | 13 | TGTGCCACCCGGGGAACGGGAGGCTACGAGCAGTACTTC | CATRGTGGYEQYF
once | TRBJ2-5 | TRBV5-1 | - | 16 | TGCGCCAGCAGCTTGGGCTCGGCCGGGAGCGGGGAGACCCAGTACTTC | CASSLGSAGSGETQYF
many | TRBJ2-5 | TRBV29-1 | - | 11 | TGCAGCGTTGAATCGTGGGAGACCCAGTACTTC | CSVESWETQYF
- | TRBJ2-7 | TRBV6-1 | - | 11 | TGTGCCAGCAGACACAATTACGAGCAGTACTTC | CASRHNYEQYF
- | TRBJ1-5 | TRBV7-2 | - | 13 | TGTGCCAGCAGCTTAGAGGTTTATCAGCCCCAGCATTTT | CASSLEVYQPQHF
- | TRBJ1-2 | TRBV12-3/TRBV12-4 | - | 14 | TGTGCCAGCAGCTCCCCCCGGACCCTTGGTGGCTACACCTTC | CASSSPRTLGGYTF
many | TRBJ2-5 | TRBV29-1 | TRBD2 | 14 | TGCAGCGTCACACCGGGGACTAGCGGGGAGACCCAGTACTTC | CSVTPGTSGETQYF
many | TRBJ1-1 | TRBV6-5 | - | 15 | TGTGCCAGCAGTTATTTCCAGGGGACGAACACTGAAGCTTTCTTT | CASSYFQGTNTEAFF
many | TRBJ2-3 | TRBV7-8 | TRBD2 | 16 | TGTGCCAGCAGCTTAATGACGGGCGGGAGTGCAGATACGCAGTATTTT | CASSLMTGGSADTQYF
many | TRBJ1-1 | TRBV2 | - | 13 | TGTGCCAGTAAGGACAGCCTGAACACTGAAGCTTTCTTT | CASKDSLNTEAFF
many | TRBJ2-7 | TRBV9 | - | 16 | TGTGCCAGCAGCGTAGAACCCCGCGGAGCCCGGGGCGAGCAGTACTTC | CASSVEPRGARGEQYF
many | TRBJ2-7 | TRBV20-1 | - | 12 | TGCAGTGCCGGACAGTTTGCCTACGAGCAGTACTTC | CSAGQFAYEQYF
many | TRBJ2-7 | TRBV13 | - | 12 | TGTGCCAGCAGCTCAGCCTCCTACGAGCAGTACTTC | CASSSASYEQYF
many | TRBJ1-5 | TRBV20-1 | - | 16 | TGCAGTGCTAGAGATGCGGGGGGCGCGGGCAATCAGCCCCAGCATTTT | CSARDAGGAGNQPQHF
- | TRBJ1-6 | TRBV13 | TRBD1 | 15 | TGTGCCAGCAGCGCCCGACAGGGATCGCGTTCACCCCTCCACTTT | CASSARQGSRSPLHF
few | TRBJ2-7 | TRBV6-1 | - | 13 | TGTGCCAGCAGTCCCGGGGACCGCTTCGAGCAGTACTTC | CASSPGDRFEQYF
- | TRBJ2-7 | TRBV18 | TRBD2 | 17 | TGTGCCAGCTCACGGGGATTTACTAGCGGAGGCTCCTACGAGCAGTACTTC | CASSRGFTSGGSYEQYF
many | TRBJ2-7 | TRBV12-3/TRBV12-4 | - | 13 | TGTGCCAGCAGAACGGGGACTTCTTACGAGCAGTACTTC | CASRTGTSYEQYF
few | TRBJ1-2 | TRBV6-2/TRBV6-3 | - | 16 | TGTGCCAGCAGTGAGTTGTTTCGGACCCCGGGGGACGGCTACACCTTC | CASSELFRTPGDGYTF
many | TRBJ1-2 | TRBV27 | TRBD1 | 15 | TGTGCCAGCAGTTCCCGCGACAGGGCTGAGCATGGCTACACCTTC | CASSSRDRAEHGYTF
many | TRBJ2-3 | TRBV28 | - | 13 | TGTGCCAGCAGTTCCCGGGACACAGATACGCAGTATTTT | CASSSRDTDTQYF
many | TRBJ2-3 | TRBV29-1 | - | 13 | TGCAGCGTTGAAGGGGTTAGCACAGATACGCAGTATTTT | CSVEGVSTDTQYF
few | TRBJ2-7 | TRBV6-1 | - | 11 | TGTGCCAGCGTCCAGGGCAGGGAGCAGTACTTC | CASVQGREQYF
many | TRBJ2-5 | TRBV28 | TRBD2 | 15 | TGTGCCAGCAGTTTGGCGGGAGGGAAAGGGGAGACCCAGTACTTC | CASSLAGGKGETQYF
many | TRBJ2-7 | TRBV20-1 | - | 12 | TGCAGTGCCACAGATCCTTATTGGGAGCAGTACTTC | CSATDPYWEQYF
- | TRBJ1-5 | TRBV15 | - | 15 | TGTGCCACCAGCACCGCGAGGTGGAACAATCAGCCCCAGCATTTT | CATSTARWNNQPQHF
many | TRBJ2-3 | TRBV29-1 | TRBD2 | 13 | TGCAGCGCCAGAGGGACTAGCGGGAGAACGCAGTATTTT | CSARGTSGRTQYF